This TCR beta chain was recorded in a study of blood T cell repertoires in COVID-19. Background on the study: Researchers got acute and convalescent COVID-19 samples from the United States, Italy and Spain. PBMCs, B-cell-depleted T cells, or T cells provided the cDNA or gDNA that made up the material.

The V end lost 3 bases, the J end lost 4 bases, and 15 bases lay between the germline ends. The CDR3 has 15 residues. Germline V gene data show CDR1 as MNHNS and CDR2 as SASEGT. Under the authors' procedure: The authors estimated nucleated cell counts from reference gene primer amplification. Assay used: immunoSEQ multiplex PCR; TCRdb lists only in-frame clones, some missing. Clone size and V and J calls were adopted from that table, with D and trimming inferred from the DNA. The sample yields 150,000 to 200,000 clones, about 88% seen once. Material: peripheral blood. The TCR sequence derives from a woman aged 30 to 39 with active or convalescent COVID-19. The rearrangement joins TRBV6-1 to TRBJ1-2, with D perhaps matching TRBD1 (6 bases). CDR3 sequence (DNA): TGTGCCAGCAGTGAGTGGGGTCGAGGGGGCTATGGCTACACCTTC. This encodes CASSEWGRGGYGYTF.